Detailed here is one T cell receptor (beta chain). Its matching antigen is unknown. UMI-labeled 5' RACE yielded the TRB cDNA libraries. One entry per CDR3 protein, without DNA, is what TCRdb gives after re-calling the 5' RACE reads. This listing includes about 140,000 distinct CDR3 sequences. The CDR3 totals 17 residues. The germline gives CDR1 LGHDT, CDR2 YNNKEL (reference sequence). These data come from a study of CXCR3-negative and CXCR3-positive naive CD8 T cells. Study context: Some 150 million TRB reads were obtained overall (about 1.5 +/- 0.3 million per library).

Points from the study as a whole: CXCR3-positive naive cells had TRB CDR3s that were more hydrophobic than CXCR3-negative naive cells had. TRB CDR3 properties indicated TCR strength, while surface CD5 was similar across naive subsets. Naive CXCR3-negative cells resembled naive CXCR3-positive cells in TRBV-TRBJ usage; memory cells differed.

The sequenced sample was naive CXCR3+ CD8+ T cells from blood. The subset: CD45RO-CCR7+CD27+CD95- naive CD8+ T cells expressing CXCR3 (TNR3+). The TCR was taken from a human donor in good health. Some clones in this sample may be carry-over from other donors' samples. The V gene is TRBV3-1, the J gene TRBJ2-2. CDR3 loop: CASTPPLGNANTGELFF. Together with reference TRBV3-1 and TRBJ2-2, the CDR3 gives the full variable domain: DTAVSQTPKYLVTQMGNDKSIKCEQNLGHDTMYWYKQDSKKFLKIMFSYNNKELIINETVPNRFSPKSPDKAHLNLHINSLELGDSAVYFCASTPPLGNANTGELFFGEGSRLTVL.